This T cell receptor beta chain was obtained from a study of T and B cells in COVID-19 patients. Across the study: Blood was sampled from COVID-19 patients who were either actively infected or recovered. Median age was approximately 33 years in the recovered cohort and around 62 years in the active-infection cohort. Findings and caveats of the study: Blood from mildly ill patients while symptomatic, and early samples from severe cases, were scarce. Patients with COVID-19 reportedly showed strongly skewed T cell receptor beta variable and joining gene usage.

TRB rearrangements were amplified by multiplex PCR with BIOMED2 TRB-A/B primers. TCRdb re-derived calls from the multiplex PCR reads in MiXCR, one entry per CDR3 protein. Among approximately 6,400 distinct CDR3 sequences listed, roughly 28% were seen once. This clonotype is termed medium-sized. Antigen: not known. TRB was amplified from approximately 250-480 ng of blood genomic DNA. The source material was blood. This TCR derives from a human donor with active COVID-19.

Here the CDR3 reads CASSVREGYTF. The DNA for the CDR3 is TGTGCCAGCTCAGTCAGGGAAGGCTACACCTTC. The rearrangement uses TRBV5-6 and TRBJ1-2, with D possibly being TRBD1 (5 bases). The CDR3 loop spans 11 amino acids. Germline lookup yields CDR1 SGHDT and CDR2 YYEEEE. The germline V and J ends were trimmed by 7 bases and 8 bases, with 12 bases remaining between them.